These 11 T cell receptor beta chains were all obtained from the same sample, sequenced in a study of blood T cell repertoires in COVID-19. Profiling relied on immunoSEQ multiplex PCR, and the TCRdb table lists in-frame clones only, not all of them. This sample yields 65,000 to 95,000 clones, of which about 89% are seen a single time; 2.6% belongs to the top ten. The sample consisted of peripheral blood. The receptors stem from a man between 50 and 59 years old with COVID-19, enrolled during active disease.

The V call is TRBV23-1, the J call TRBJ2-1; D might be TRBD2 (5 bases). TRBV23-1 is an open reading frame whose function is uncertain. The V end was cut by 0 bases, the J end by 4 bases, with 25 bases between. The CDR3 has 20 residues. CDR3 nucleotides: TGCGCCAGCAGTCAATCGATTCGGGCGGACTGCCTATCATGGTACAATGAGCAGTTCTTC. It encodes CASSQSIRADCLSWYNEQFF.

This chain links TRBV5-1 with TRBJ2-2, with 9 bases identical to TRBD2. V lost 4 bases to trimming and J lost 0 bases; unmatched junction nucleotides: 4. Germline V gives CDR1 SGHRS, CDR2 YFSETQ. This CDR3 comprises 16 residues. CDR3 amino acids: CASSRLAGTNTGELFF. The CDR3 DNA reads TGCGCCAGCAGCAGGCTAGCGGGGACGAACACCGGGGAGCTGTTTTTT.

This sequence joins TRBV30 and TRBJ2-1; 11 bases agree with TRBD2. The V and J ends lost 0 bases and 7 bases, in that order; junction bases with no gene match: 8. The CDR3 extends over 16 amino acids. CDR1 and CDR2 from the germline V gene are GTSNPN and SVGIG (reference sequence). In nucleotides, the CDR3 is TGTGCCTGGAGTGTACTAGCGGGGGAGGTGGGGAATGAGCAGTTCTTC. Residues: CAWSVLAGEVGNEQFF. Full variable domain (rest looked up from reference TRBV30 and TRBJ2-1): SQTIHQWPATLVQPVGSPLSLECTVEGTSNPNLYWYRQAAGRGLQLLFYSVGIGQISSEVPQNLSASRPQDRQFILSSKKLLLSDSGFYLCAWSVLAGEVGNEQFFGPGTRLTVL.

The J gene is TRBJ1-2, the V gene TRBV5-1, with 10 positions matching TRBD1. With 4 bases clipped from V and 12 bases from J, the junction kept 9 bases outside the gene matches. The germline V gene encodes CDR1 SGHRS and CDR2 YFSETQ. The CDR3 runs 13 residues. The CDR3 DNA follows: TGCGCCAGCAGCCCTGGAGGGGACAGGGGCCACACCTTC. Its translation is CASSPGGDRGHTF.

V and J are TRBV30 and TRBJ2-5; D possibly corresponds to TRBD1 (5 bases). Deletions cut 4 bases from V and 5 bases from J, with 17 bases between. CDR1 and CDR2 (germline): GTSNPN, SVGIG (reference sequence). The CDR3 is 14 amino acids. CDR3 DNA: TGTGCCTGGAATACTAAGGGGCGCCAGGAGACCCAGTACTTC. This encodes CAWNTKGRQETQYF. The full variable domain, with the rest looked up from reference TRBV30 and TRBJ2-5, is SQTIHQWPATLVQPVGSPLSLECTVEGTSNPNLYWYRQAAGRGLQLLFYSVGIGQISSEVPQNLSASRPQDRQFILSSKKLLLSDSGFYLCAWNTKGRQETQYFGPGTRLLVL.

V and J are TRBV27 and TRBJ2-1; 8 nucleotides align to TRBD2. Looked up from germline, CDR1 is MNHEY and CDR2 is SMNVEV (reference sequence). The CDR3 covers 14 residues. The V segment lost 5 bases and the J segment 8 bases; nucleotides outside the gene matches: 8. CDR3 sequence (DNA): TGTGCCAGCAGTATGAGCGGGAGTTTCTATGAGCAGTTCTTC. Protein product: CASSMSGSFYEQFF.

The CDR3 region is CASSLRHNSNQPQHF. CDR3 nucleotide sequence: TGTGCCAGCAGTTTGCGGCATAATAGCAATCAGCCCCAGCATTTT. The rearrangement links TRBV27 to TRBJ1-5; unclear D gene. The germline gives CDR1 MNHEY, CDR2 SMNVEV (reference sequence). Trimming removed 3 bases at V and 0 bases at J, with 9 bases between. The CDR3 runs 15 residues.

This clone has only a few counts. The CDR3 nucleotides are TGTGCCAGCAGCCGGAATGGCGGGAGGACGACCGGGGAGCTGTTTTTT. This translates into CASSRNGGRTTGELFF. The chain employs TRBV3-1 (or the pseudogene TRBV3-2) and TRBJ2-2, with 8 bases identical to TRBD2. The CDR3 runs to 16 residues. V lost 4 bases, J lost 5 bases, and 9 bases stayed unmatched. Germline V lookup: CDR1 LGHDT, CDR2 YNNKEL (reference sequence).

The chain recombines TRBV28 with TRBJ1-3; no clear D gene. V was pared by 6 bases and J by 7 bases, with 13 bases between. The germline V gene has CDR1 MDHEN and CDR2 SYDVKM. This CDR3 spans 13 amino acids. DNA of the CDR3: TGTGCCAGCAGACCCCAAGGAGCCAACACCATATATTTT. This translates into CASRPQGANTIYF.

The V gene is TRBV18, the J gene TRBJ1-1; TRBD1 matches at 8 bases. The CDR3 spans 13 residues. V gave up 5 bases and J gave up 9 bases; unmatched junction bases: 8. Germline loops: CDR1 KGHSH, CDR2 LQKENI. The CDR3 coding sequence is TGTGCCAGCTCAACCTCGACAGGGGAGCAAGCTTTCTTT. Translation gives CASSTSTGEQAFF.

The chain joins TRBV7-9 to TRBJ1-2, with TRBD1 as a possible D gene (6 bases). This CDR3 spans 12 amino acids. Looked up from germline, CDR1 is SEHNR and CDR2 is FQNEAQ (reference sequence). Trimming took 10 bases from V and 6 from J, leaving 15 bases between them. The CDR3 sequence is CAIRGRSNGYTF. In DNA form, the CDR3 reads TGTGCCATCAGGGGCAGATCTAATGGCTACACCTTC.